The 9 T cell receptor beta chains below come from one sample, sequenced in a study of liver allograft versus peripheral blood T cells. Turning to the study itself: Liver transplant recipients had T cell receptor repertoires compared between transplanted liver and peripheral blood.

A single record per CDR3 protein comes from TCRdb applying MiXCR to the reads. The data hold 1,500 to 2,000 distinct CDR3 sequences, with about 15% observed a single time. Receptor source: a human patient who had a liver transplant. Some T cells may be graft donor cells.

The rearrangement links TRBV29-1 to TRBJ1-5; TRBD1 is a possible D gene (5 bases). The CDR3 is 15 amino acids. CDR1 and CDR2 from the germline V gene are SQVTM and ANQGSEA. V was pared by 7 bases and J by 0 bases, with 16 bases between. In DNA, the CDR3 is TGCAGCGAAGTGGGGGGGGTAAATAGCAATCAGCCCCAGCATTTT. Translating gives CSEVGGVNSNQPQHF.

By sample share, this clonotype is medium-sized. The chain couples TRBV5-6 to TRBJ2-7; maybe TRBD1 (6 bases). Trimming took off 5 bases at V and 3 bases at J, with 21 bases between the two ends. The CDR3 is 16 residues long. Germline assignment: CDR1 SGHDT and CDR2 YYEEEE. Here the CDR3 reads CASRYLVAQGHYEQYF. CDR3 nucleotides: TGTGCCAGCAGATACTTAGTGGCCCAGGGGCACTACGAGCAGTACTTC.

This clonotype rates as large. The V and J genes are TRBV5-6 and TRBJ1-2, with D possibly TRBD1 on 5 matching bases. The CDR3 has 12 amino acids. Germline V gives CDR1 SGHDT, CDR2 YYEEEE. Deletions cut 2 bases from V and 7 bases from J, with 9 bases between. CDR3 nucleotides: TGTGCCAGCAGCTTAGGAGGGGCTGGCTACACCTTC. This codes for CASSLGGAGYTF.

The chain joins TRBV15 to TRBJ2-5; the D is unclear. With 0 bases removed from V and 5 bases from J, the gap between germline ends came to 7 bases. The CDR3 sequence is 13 residues long. Germline-derived CDR1 and CDR2 are LNHNV and YYDKDF (reference sequence). CDR3 sequence (DNA): TGTGCCACCAGCAGAGATCGGACGGAGACCCAGTACTTC. Translation: CATSRDRTETQYF. Supplemented by reference TRBV15 and TRBJ2-5, the full variable domain reads DAMVIQNPRYQVTQFGKPVTLSCSQTLNHNVMYWYQQKSSQAPKLLFHYYDKDFNNEADTPDNFQSRRPNTSFCFLDIRSPGLGDTAMYLCATSRDRTETQYFGPGTRLLVL.

The rearrangement joins TRBV5-1 to TRBJ1-1, with TRBD1 matching 8 bases. The CDR3 covers 14 residues. Trimming removed 5 bases from V and 1 base from J; junction bases left unmatched: 4. CDR1 is SGHRS and CDR2 is YFSETQ in the germline V gene. This CDR3 is CASREQGGNTEAFF. DNA of the CDR3: TGCGCCAGCAGGGAACAGGGGGGGAACACTGAAGCTTTCTTT.

In this sample, this clonotype turned up a few times. The genes are TRBV30 and TRBJ1-1; D might be TRBD1 (6 bases). Germline V CDR1 and CDR2: GTSNPN, SVGIG (reference sequence). V dropped 0 bases and J dropped 4 bases, with 9 bases sitting between them. The CDR3 sequence is 13 residues long. The CDR3 bases are TGTGCCTGGAGTGTACAGGGAAGCACTGAAGCTTTCTTT. Encoded protein: CAWSVQGSTEAFF. The whole variable domain, filled in from reference TRBV30 and TRBJ1-1, reads SQTIHQWPATLVQPVGSPLSLECTVEGTSNPNLYWYRQAAGRGLQLLFYSVGIGQISSEVPQNLSASRPQDRQFILSSKKLLLSDSGFYLCAWSVQGSTEAFFGQGTRLTVV.

Concerning this clonotype: This probably arose from a read error, given a far larger clone one base away. V and J are TRBV6-1 and TRBJ2-7; D might be TRBD2 (6 bases). V was shortened by 7 bases and J by 0 bases, with 22 bases between the two germline ends. This CDR3 has 17 residues. The germline V gene encodes CDR1 MNHNS and CDR2 SASEGT. The CDR3 region has the DNA TGTGCCAGCATGGCCGCCCGCGGGGTGGCGAGCTCCTACGAGCAGTACTTC. Translated, it gives CASMAARGVASSYEQYF.

This clonotype is medium-sized (0.01 to 0.1%) in the sample. The chain employs TRBV30 and TRBJ1-5; D remains ambiguous. V gave up 1 base and J gave up 3 bases, with 7 bases separating them. The length of the CDR3 is 13 residues. Germline CDR1 GTSNPN, CDR2 SVGIG (reference sequence). The CDR3 spells CAWSERNNQPQHF. The CDR3 coding sequence is TGTGCCTGGAGTGAAAGGAACAATCAGCCCCAGCATTTT.

This clonotype is medium-sized by share. The chain links TRBV6-5 to TRBJ2-1; 16 bases map to TRBD2. In germline, CDR1 is MNHEY, CDR2 SVGAGI. J gave up 4 bases and V 3 bases, and 6 bases lay outside the gene matches. The CDR3 contains 18 residues. The CDR3 DNA sequence: TGTGCCAGCAGTTATGTGGGACTAGCGGGAGGGAGATACAATGAGCAGTTCTTC. Residues: CASSYVGLAGGRYNEQFF.